One sample yielded the 7 T cell receptor beta chains listed below, sequenced in a study of shared clonotypes between healthy human individuals. Sequencing was performed with immunoSEQ multiplex PCR; in TCRdb, only in-frame clones are kept and a portion is missing. The sample has about 1 million clones, about 75% seen once. Sequencing input: memory CD4+ T cells sorted from blood. Subset specified: CD45RA-negative fraction. These receptors were taken from a man aged 18 to 30 in good health.

A word on this clone: The same CDR3 is also encoded by other DNA sequences in this sample. The gene calls are TRBV19 and TRBJ1-5, with D hard to call. This CDR3 has 13 amino acids. Germline V gene lookup returns CDR1 LNHDA and CDR2 SQIVND (reference sequence). Deletions cut 6 bases from V and 5 bases from J, with 11 bases between. For the CDR3, the DNA is TGTGCCAGTAGCGATCAGAGGGATCAGCCCCAGCATTTT. Translated, it gives CASSDQRDQPQHF.

This chain joins TRBV18 and TRBJ1-1, with 8 positions matching TRBD1. This CDR3 region has 11 residues. The V segment lost 6 bases and the J segment 10 bases; nucleotides outside the gene matches: 4. Germline V gene data show CDR1 as KGHSH and CDR2 as LQKENI. DNA of the CDR3: TGTGCCAGCTCTTCCGACAGGGGAGCTTTCTTT. Its protein is CASSSDRGAFF.

The chain employs TRBV28 and TRBJ1-2, with 10 bases aligning to TRBD1. The CDR3 consists of 15 residues. Germline V gene lookup returns CDR1 MDHEN and CDR2 SYDVKM. Trimming took 4 bases from V and 6 from J; bases not matched to a gene: 8. CDR3 coding DNA: TGTGCCAGCAGTTCGTTCCGGGACAGGGGTAATGGCTACACCTTC. Protein product: CASSSFRDRGNGYTF.

This clone has more than one count but fewer than ten. The gene calls are TRBV5-1 and TRBJ1-4; 8 nucleotides match TRBD1. The J segment lost 3 bases and the V segment lost 4 bases, leaving 8 bases of the junction unmatched. The CDR3 has 16 amino acids. The germline CDR1 and CDR2 sequences are SGHRS and YFSETQ. The CDR3 DNA sequence: TGCGCCAGCAGCACCGAACAGGGGGGTGCTAATGAAAAACTGTTTTTT. It codes for CASSTEQGGANEKLFF.

The count of this clone is one. A far more abundant clone sits one base away, making this likely a read error. The V call is TRBV10-1, the J call TRBJ2-7; possibly TRBD1 or TRBD2 for D (5 bases each). This CDR3 is 14 amino acids long. The germline V gene encodes CDR1 WNHNN and CDR2 SYGVQD (reference sequence). V was shortened by 6 bases and J by 0 bases, with 12 bases between the two germline ends. The CDR3 coding sequence is TGCGCCAGCAGCCGGGACCCCAGCTCCTACGAGCAGTACTTC. Its protein is CASSRDPSSYEQYF.

The chain links TRBV2 to TRBJ2-7; 10 positions match TRBD2. This CDR3 is 15 amino acids long. V shed 2 bases and J 5 bases; nucleotides not matched to a gene: 6. CDR1 SNHLY and CDR2 FYNNEI come from the germline V gene. The CDR3 DNA follows: TGTGCCAGCAGTGAACGGCTAGCGGGAGTGAACGAGCAGTACTTC. It codes for CASSERLAGVNEQYF.

This chain links TRBV28 with TRBJ2-7, with D unclear. V gave up 4 bases and J gave up 2 bases, with 9 bases separating them. Germline V CDR1 and CDR2: MDHEN, SYDVKM. This CDR3 has 13 amino acids. This CDR3 reads CASSSWVAYEQYF. CDR3 nucleotide sequence: TGTGCCAGCAGTTCGTGGGTCGCCTACGAGCAGTACTTC.